This T cell receptor beta chain was recorded in a study of blood T cell repertoires in COVID-19. Across the study: Samples of COVID-19 (acute and convalescent) were obtained from the United States, Italy and Spain. In each case, the material was cDNA or gDNA derived from T cells, B-cell-depleted T cells, or PBMCs.

Looked up from germline, CDR1 is SGHTA and CDR2 is FQGTGA. This CDR3 is built from 17 residues. Losses at the gene ends were 5 bases for V and 2 bases for J; bases not matched to a gene: 11. The cohort comprised adults aged roughly 18 to 95 years residing in 20 to 25 US areas. Assignments of participants to cohorts depended upon their own reported clinical history. The data were produced by immunoSEQ multiplex PCR, yet TCRdb's version contains in-frame clones alone and is incomplete. The repertoire holds roughly 400,000 clones, just under 90% seen once, with roughly a tenth in the top ten. This TCR was recovered from a woman between 50 and 59 years old who had recovered from COVID-19. The specimen was PBMCs or T cells enriched from blood (not recorded which). The chain recombines TRBV7-3 with TRBJ2-3, with TRBD2 identical over 9 bases. Here the CDR3 reads CASSQVAGGPITDTQYF. CDR3 nucleotides: TGTGCCAGCAGCCAGGTGGCGGGGGGGCCAATCACAGATACGCAGTATTTT.